Listed here are 22 T cell receptor beta chains from one sample, sequenced in a study of OX40 agonist ivuxolimab in advanced cancers. TCRdb's copy holds only in-frame clones and misses some; the assay was immunoSEQ multiplex PCR. In the table there are about 81,000 clones, more than 75% of which are singletons. Here the sequenced sample was CD4+ or CD8+ T cells sorted from blood, taken in a trial of the OX40 agonist ivuxolimab. Receptors were obtained from an adult with an advanced solid tumor such as melanoma, head and neck, liver or kidney cancer.

In its sample, this clone was seen a few times. The chain is built from TRBV10-1 and TRBJ1-5; 7 positions agree with TRBD1. Trimming took 8 bases from V and 7 from J; bases not matched to a gene: 8. The CDR3 runs 13 residues. Germline V lookup: CDR1 WNHNN, CDR2 SYGVQD (reference sequence). The CDR3 spells CASSRDRRQPQHF. The DNA of the CDR3 is TGCGCCAGCTCCCGGGACAGAAGACAGCCCCAGCATTTT.

This clone appeared a few times. The CDR3 region has the DNA TGTGCCAGCAGCTCCACAGCGGGCTCTTACGAGCAGTACTTC. This codes for CASSSTAGSYEQYF. The V and J genes are TRBV11-1 and TRBJ2-7; perhaps TRBD2 as D (6 bases). This CDR3 has 14 residues. The ends were cut back, 4 bases at V and 4 bases at J, with 14 bases in the middle. Germline values: CDR1 SGHAT, CDR2 FQDESV (reference sequence).

The rearrangement joins TRBV7-3 to TRBJ1-3, with no clear D. The CDR3 is 15 residues long. CDR1 and CDR2 (germline): SGHTA, FQGTGA. The germline V and J ends were trimmed by 3 bases and 0 bases, with 9 bases remaining between them. In DNA form, the CDR3 reads TGTGCCAGCAGCTTGGGATCGGTCTCTGGAAACACCATATATTTT. It translates to CASSLGSVSGNTIYF. Combining the CDR3 with reference TRBV7-3 and TRBJ1-3 gives the whole variable domain GAGVSQTPSNKVTEKGKYVELRCDPISGHTALYWYRQSLGQGPEFLIYFQGTGAADDSGLPNDRFFAVRPEGSVSTLKIQRTERGDSAVYLCASSLGSVSGNTIYFGEGSWLTVV.

The J gene is TRBJ1-1, the V gene TRBV5-4, with TRBD1 as a possible D gene (6 bases). Trimming pared 3 bases from V and 0 bases from J, leaving 24 bases between. The CDR3 consists of 19 residues. CDR1 is SGHNT and CDR2 is YYREEE in the germline V gene (reference sequence). CDR3 sequence (DNA): TGTGCCAGCAGCTCGCCGGGGCAGGCGACGAGGGGGTTGAACACTGAAGCTTTCTTT. Encoded protein: CASSSPGQATRGLNTEAFF. The whole variable domain, filled in from reference TRBV5-4 and TRBJ1-1, reads ETGVTQSPTHLIKTRGQQVTLRCSSQSGHNTVSWYQQALGQGPQFIFQYYREEENGRGNFPPRFSGLQFPNYSSELNVNALELDDSALYLCASSSPGQATRGLNTEAFFGQGTRLTVV.

The chain recombines TRBV11-2 with TRBJ1-4, with 8 positions matching TRBD1. CDR1 is SGHAT, CDR2 FQNNGV, per germline. This CDR3 has 16 amino acids. The junction had 16 bases not matched to a gene; V was cut back by 5 bases and J by 11 bases. As DNA, the CDR3 is TGTGCCAGCAGCAGGACCGGGACAGGCGCGTCTAGGAAACTGTTTTTT. Protein: CASSRTGTGASRKLFF.

The chain combines TRBV27 with TRBJ1-2; D may be TRBD1 (5 bases). Germline CDR1 and CDR2: MNHEY and SMNVEV (reference sequence). The CDR3 is 16 amino acids. Trimming stripped 6 bases from V and 0 bases from J, with 17 bases between. This CDR3 reads CASSGTGRQANYGYTF. Written as DNA, the CDR3 is TGTGCCAGCAGCGGGACTGGACGACAAGCTAACTATGGCTACACCTTC.

Only a few counts were recorded for this clone. The chain joins TRBV18 to TRBJ1-1; D is ambiguous. Germline CDR1 KGHSH, CDR2 LQKENI. Trimming shortened V by 6 bases and J by 5 bases, and 19 bases separated the two germline ends. CDR3 length equals 15 residues. The DNA of the CDR3 is TGTGCCAGCTCGCCGCGTCTCTCTTTAACGACTGAAGCTTTCTTT. It codes for CASSPRLSLTTEAFF.

The rearrangement uses TRBV4-2 and TRBJ1-3; TRBD1 matches at 7 bases. The J segment lost 0 bases and the V segment lost 0 bases, leaving 5 bases of the junction unmatched. The CDR3 has 17 residues. Germline V lookup: CDR1 LGHNA, CDR2 YNFKEQ. CDR3 loop: CASSQEGTAFSGNTIYF. CDR3 DNA sequence: TGTGCCAGCAGCCAAGAAGGGACAGCCTTCTCTGGAAACACCATATATTTT.

V is TRBV6-5 and J is TRBJ1-5; weak D call: TRBD1 (5 bases). The CDR3 has 16 residues. Trimming pared 2 bases from V and 6 bases from J, leaving 17 bases between. Germline V CDR1 and CDR2: MNHEY, SVGAGI. CDR3 in DNA: TGTGCCAGCAGTTACGCAAACCAGGGAGGAGGTCAGCCCCAGCATTTT. It codes for CASSYANQGGGQPQHF.

This sequence joins TRBV19 and TRBJ1-1; the match to TRBD1 covers 7 bases. This CDR3 spans 15 amino acids. Trimming cost V 4 bases and J 1 base; bases outside gene matches: 6. Germline V gene data show CDR1 as LNHDA and CDR2 as SQIVND (reference sequence). Written as DNA, the CDR3 is TGTGCCAGTAGTAAGCGGGACAGCCGGAACACTGAAGCTTTCTTT. Translation: CASSKRDSRNTEAFF.

The chain employs TRBV18 and TRBJ1-2; 7 nucleotides line up with TRBD1. The V segment lost 2 bases and the J segment 5 bases; nucleotides outside the gene matches: 2. This CDR3 spans 13 amino acids. The germline CDR1 and CDR2 sequences are KGHSH and LQKENI. CDR3 protein: CASSPGTEYGYTF. The CDR3 DNA follows: TGTGCCAGCTCACCAGGGACAGAGTATGGCTACACCTTC.

The rearrangement uses TRBV5-6 and TRBJ1-2; TRBD1 aligns across 9 bases. The CDR3 runs to 12 residues. CDR1 is SGHDT, CDR2 YYEEEE, per germline. Trimming removed 4 bases from V and 7 bases from J; junction bases left unmatched: 2. CDR3 protein: CASSRDRVGYTF. CDR3 DNA sequence: TGTGCCAGCAGCAGGGACAGGGTTGGCTACACCTTC.

The V gene is TRBV6-5, the J gene TRBJ1-3; 7 bases line up with TRBD1. The CDR3 loop spans 13 amino acids. V dropped 6 bases and J dropped 5; count of bases not matched to a gene: 4. In germline, CDR1 is MNHEY, CDR2 SVGAGI. The CDR3 bases are TGTGCCAGCAGCGCACAGGGGCGAAACACCATATATTTT. Its protein is CASSAQGRNTIYF.

The V call is TRBV18, the J call TRBJ1-1, with unresolved D. The V and J ends lost 4 bases and 6 bases respectively, with 12 bases between them. There are 13 residues in the CDR3. CDR1 and CDR2 from the germline V gene are KGHSH and LQKENI. In DNA, the CDR3 is TGTGCCAGCTCACTTGAGAGGACGGCTGAAGCTTTCTTT. This translates into CASSLERTAEAFF.

The chain carries TRBV14 and TRBJ1-3; D is unclear. CDR3 length: 14 amino acids. V shed 1 base and J shed 3 bases, with 7 bases lying between them. Germline-derived CDR1 and CDR2 are SGHDN and FVKESK. CDR3 in amino acids: CASSQGGGGNTIYF. The CDR3 coding sequence is TGTGCCAGCAGCCAAGGGGGAGGTGGAAACACCATATATTTT.

The chain has TRBV11-2 and TRBJ2-2; 8 bases are a match to TRBD1. Trimming cost V 5 bases and J 5 bases; bases outside gene matches: 7. The CDR3 is made up of 15 amino acids. Germline V gene lookup returns CDR1 SGHAT and CDR2 FQNNGV. DNA of the CDR3: TGTGCCAGCAGCCTCAGGGGGCTGGGGACCGGGGAGCTGTTTTTT. It yields the protein CASSLRGLGTGELFF.

A remark on this clone: The germline gene is not matched at one end of the junction; a read error may be the cause. The V gene is TRBV12-5, the J gene TRBJ1-2; TRBD1 is a possible D gene (6 bases). This CDR3 contains 13 residues. Germline CDR1 reads LGHNT; CDR2 reads FRNRAP. CDR3 in DNA: TGTGCTAGTGGTTTGAGGGGGTTCTATGGTTACACCTTC. This translates into CASGLRGFYGYTF.

This chain connects TRBV4-1 to TRBJ1-2; no firm D call. Trimming removed 3 bases at V and 1 base at J, with 9 bases between. CDR3 length equals 14 residues. CDR1 is MGHRA and CDR2 is YSYEKL in the germline V gene. The CDR3 protein is CASSHDRLNYGYTF. The CDR3 DNA sequence: TGCGCCAGCAGCCACGACCGCCTTAACTATGGCTACACCTTC.

The V call is TRBV6-5, the J call TRBJ1-1; D not certain. Germline V gene data show CDR1 as MNHEY and CDR2 as SVGAGI. V was cut by 6 bases and J by 6 bases, with 14 bases left in between. This CDR3 has 13 amino acids. The CDR3 nucleotides are TGTGCCAGCAGCTTTAACCCGGAGGCTGAAGCTTTCTTT. It translates to CASSFNPEAEAFF.

V gene TRBV9 combines with J gene TRBJ2-2; the match to TRBD1 covers 9 bases. V lost 3 bases to trimming and J lost 4 bases; unmatched junction nucleotides: 4. The CDR3 is 15 residues long. The germline gives CDR1 SGDLS, CDR2 YYNGEE. The CDR3 here is CASSAGTGPTGELFF. In DNA form, the CDR3 reads TGTGCCAGCAGCGCCGGGACAGGGCCCACCGGGGAGCTGTTTTTT.

The rearrangement uses TRBV2 and TRBJ1-2; 7 nucleotides line up with TRBD1. V shed 5 bases and J 8 bases; nucleotides not matched to a gene: 5. Germline loops: CDR1 SNHLY, CDR2 FYNNEI. The CDR3 totals 12 residues. This CDR3 reads CASSSTGAGYTF. The CDR3, as DNA: TGTGCCAGCAGTTCAACAGGGGCGGGCTACACCTTC.

This clone has only a few counts. The rearrangement joins TRBV6-6 to TRBJ1-2, with 7 bases matching TRBD1. Germline CDR1 is MNHNY and CDR2 is SVGAGI (reference sequence). The CDR3 has 13 amino acids. The trim removed 6 bases at V and 7 bases at J, leaving 8 bases unmatched. This CDR3 is CASSTQGFGGYTF. Written as DNA, the CDR3 is TGTGCCAGCAGCACACAGGGGTTCGGTGGCTACACCTTC.